Listed here are 6 T cell receptor beta chains from one sample, sequenced in a study of blood T cell repertoires in COVID-19. TCRdb's copy holds only in-frame clones and misses some; the assay was immunoSEQ multiplex PCR. Of around 190,000 clones in the sample, under 80% are singletons; the top ten hold about a sixth. Material: PBMCs or T cells enriched from blood (not recorded which). These TCRs come from a woman aged 45 to 65 with acute COVID-19.

This chain links TRBV19 with TRBJ1-4; TRBD1 might be the D (5 bases). The CDR3 has 15 residues. Trimming removed 4 bases at V and 8 bases at J, with 17 bases between. Germline values: CDR1 LNHDA, CDR2 SQIVND (reference sequence). Here the CDR3 reads CASSKEGLGGEKLFF. CDR3 DNA sequence: TGTGCCAGTAGTAAGGAGGGACTGGGAGGAGAAAAACTGTTTTTT.

Only a few counts were recorded for this clone. The chain recombines TRBV7-2 with TRBJ2-4; D perhaps matches TRBD1 (6 bases). The CDR3 runs to 14 residues. V dropped 4 bases and J dropped 10 bases, with 17 bases sitting between them. Germline V gives CDR1 SGHTA, CDR2 FQGNSA. CDR3: CASSSISQGYIQYF. DNA of the CDR3: TGTGCCAGCAGCTCAATTTCACAGGGATATATTCAGTACTTC.

V usage is TRBV2 and J usage is TRBJ2-5, with 9 nucleotides matching TRBD2. V shed 6 bases and J 2 bases; nucleotides not matched to a gene: 7. Germline CDR1 is SNHLY and CDR2 is FYNNEI. This CDR3 has 15 residues. The chain's CDR3 is CASRNPGLAQETQYF. The CDR3 bases are TGTGCCAGCAGAAATCCTGGACTAGCGCAAGAGACCCAGTACTTC.

This clone occurred a few times. The chain joins TRBV2 to TRBJ1-2; 9 bases are shared with TRBD1. CDR1 SNHLY and CDR2 FYNNEI come from the germline V gene. Losses at the gene ends were 6 bases for V and 8 bases for J; bases not matched to a gene: 4. The CDR3 length is 12 residues. The CDR3 loop reads CASRGQGRGYTF. The CDR3 nucleotides are TGTGCCAGCAGAGGACAGGGGAGAGGCTACACCTTC.

J is TRBJ2-1 and V is TRBV5-1; 13 bases line up with TRBD2. CDR3 length: 17 residues. The V and J ends lost 4 bases and 4 bases, in that order; junction bases with no gene match: 8. Per germline, CDR1 SGHRS and CDR2 YFSETQ. CDR3 residues: CASSNHILAGGYNEQFF. The CDR3 coding sequence is TGCGCCAGCAGCAACCACATACTAGCGGGGGGGTACAATGAGCAGTTCTTC.

The chain couples TRBV28 to TRBJ2-5; the match to TRBD2 covers 9 bases. V shed 1 base and J 1 base; nucleotides not matched to a gene: 13. CDR3 length: 19 amino acids. Germline loops: CDR1 MDHEN, CDR2 SYDVKM. The CDR3 DNA reads TGTGCCAGCAGTTTATTAGTTAGCGGGGGCCGCCTAGGCCAAGAGACCCAGTACTTC. This gives the protein CASSLLVSGGRLGQETQYF.